The 19 T cell receptor beta chains in this list originate from one sample, sequenced in a study of T cells in localized non-small cell lung cancer. Clones were sequenced by immunoSEQ multiplex PCR, and TCRdb holds only the in-frame ones, with some missing. The sample records 50,000 or so clones, around 80% being singletons. The sample was PBMCs, taken before any cancer treatment. The receptors derive from a woman aged 35 to 69 with stage II lung adenocarcinoma.

J is TRBJ1-1 and V is TRBV9; D unresolved. The CDR3 length is 13 residues. Germline V gene lookup returns CDR1 SGDLS and CDR2 YYNGEE. V was clipped by 3 bases and J by 3 bases, with 9 bases between them. The CDR3 nucleotides are TGTGCCAGCAGCGCCACCGGGGACACTGAAGCTTTCTTT. Encoded protein: CASSATGDTEAFF.

This sequence joins TRBV7-2 and TRBJ1-1; D gene ambiguous. Trimming took off 4 bases at V and 1 base at J, with 7 bases between the two ends. Germline V gives CDR1 SGHTA, CDR2 FQGNSA. This CDR3 is 13 amino acids long. The CDR3 nucleotides are TGTGCCAGCAGCTCACGGGGGAACACTGAAGCTTTCTTT. Its translation is CASSSRGNTEAFF.

The J gene is TRBJ2-6, the V gene TRBV28; no definite D call. CDR3 size: 14 residues. Germline V CDR1 and CDR2: MDHEN, SYDVKM. Trimming took off 3 bases at V and 2 bases at J, with 5 bases between the two ends. CDR3 region: CASSFRPGANVLTF. CDR3 sequence (DNA): TGTGCCAGCAGTTTCCGACCTGGGGCCAACGTCCTGACTTTC.

V is TRBV27 and J is TRBJ1-2, with a possible D match to TRBD1 (6 bases). Germline V gene sequence: CDR1 MNHEY, CDR2 SMNVEV (reference sequence). The CDR3 sequence is 15 residues long. The germline V and J ends were trimmed by 5 bases and 4 bases, with 17 bases remaining between them. The CDR3 DNA follows: TGTGCCAGCAGTACAATAAAACAGGGCGGCTATGGCTACACCTTC. Translated: CASSTIKQGGYGYTF.

This rearrangement joins TRBV4-2 to TRBJ1-5, with 7 bases fitting TRBD1. With V trimmed by 0 bases and J by 6 bases, 8 bases remained unmatched. Germline CDR1 and CDR2: LGHNA and YNFKEQ. This CDR3 is 16 amino acids long. The CDR3 DNA reads as TGTGCCAGCAGCCAAGAAAGTAGACAGGGTAGTCAGCCCCAGCATTTT. Protein: CASSQESRQGSQPQHF.

This chain joins TRBV30 and TRBJ1-1, with D uncertain. Germline V gives CDR1 GTSNPN, CDR2 SVGIG (reference sequence). The V end was cut by 4 bases, the J end by 1 base, with 7 bases between. This CDR3 spans 12 amino acids. As DNA, the CDR3 is TGTGCCTGGAAGAGAGGGAACACTGAAGCTTTCTTT. Encoded protein: CAWKRGNTEAFF.

V gene TRBV28 combines with J gene TRBJ2-4, with D possibly being TRBD1 or TRBD2 (5 bases each). This CDR3 contains 12 residues. V was cut by 2 bases and J by 15 bases, with 14 bases left in between. Germline values: CDR1 MDHEN, CDR2 SYDVKM. CDR3 protein: CASSLPGRSRYF. The CDR3 DNA sequence: TGTGCCAGCAGTTTACCGGGGCGTTCGAGGTACTTC.

CDR3 sequence: CASSLAINTEAFF. CDR3 in DNA: TGTGCCAGCAGCTTGGCCATCAACACTGAAGCTTTCTTT. The chain recombines TRBV5-8 with TRBJ1-1, with D unresolved. V gave up 0 bases and J gave up 2 bases, with 5 bases separating them. This CDR3 comprises 13 residues. Germline V gives CDR1 SGHTS, CDR2 YDEGEE.

The gene calls are TRBV11-2 and TRBJ1-1; TRBD1 is a possible D gene (6 bases). CDR1 is SGHAT, CDR2 FQNNGV, per germline. V gave up 1 base and J gave up 1 base, with 10 bases separating them. This CDR3 spans 15 amino acids. CDR3 protein: CASSLVTGSNTEAFF. The CDR3 DNA reads as TGTGCCAGCAGCTTAGTGACAGGTTCGAACACTGAAGCTTTCTTT.

This clone was recorded only once. The chain is built from TRBV9 and TRBJ2-1, with no clear D. The V and J ends lost 0 bases and 6 bases respectively, with 16 bases between them. The germline V gene encodes CDR1 SGDLS and CDR2 YYNGEE. The CDR3 loop spans 16 amino acids. The CDR3 spells CASSVAVGLGTNEQFF. The CDR3 nucleotides read TGTGCCAGCAGCGTAGCTGTGGGGTTGGGAACCAATGAGCAGTTCTTC.

J is TRBJ2-6 and V is TRBV6-4; D is perhaps TRBD1 (5 bases). V lost 5 bases, J lost 2 bases, and 10 bases lay in between. The CDR3 sequence is 15 residues long. Germline V lookup: CDR1 MRHNA, CDR2 SNTAGT. CDR3 sequence (DNA): TGTGCCAGCAGTCCAGACAGCACTGGGGCCAACGTCCTGACTTTC. Residues: CASSPDSTGANVLTF.

A single count supports this clone. This chain links TRBV28 with TRBJ1-1; D is possibly TRBD1 (5 bases). V lost 5 bases and J 0 bases, leaving 10 bases between the germline ends. The CDR3 is made up of 14 amino acids. Germline values: CDR1 MDHEN, CDR2 SYDVKM. CDR3 amino acids: CASSETDMNTEAFF. In DNA form, the CDR3 reads TGTGCCAGCAGTGAGACAGACATGAACACTGAAGCTTTCTTT.

This CDR3 reads CASSRGAASYEQYF. The CDR3, as DNA: TGCGCCAGCAGCCGGGGGGCTGCCTCCTACGAGCAGTACTTC. The chain links TRBV5-1 to TRBJ2-7, with TRBD2 as a possible D gene (7 bases). V was pared by 4 bases and J by 0 bases, with 11 bases between. The germline V gene encodes CDR1 SGHRS and CDR2 YFSETQ. The CDR3 sequence is 14 residues long. Based on the CDR3 plus reference TRBV5-1 and TRBJ2-7, the full variable domain is KAGVTQTPRYLIKTRGQQVTLSCSPISGHRSVSWYQQTPGQGLQFLFEYFSETQRNKGNFPGRFSGRQFSNSRSEMNVSTLELGDSALYLCASSRGAASYEQYFGPGTRLTVT.

V gene TRBV7-2 combines with J gene TRBJ2-7; 8 nucleotides align to TRBD1. The CDR3 contains 12 residues. V trimming: 5 bases; J trimming: 6 bases; junction bases outside the gene matches: 3. Germline assignment: CDR1 SGHTA and CDR2 FQGNSA. The CDR3 DNA reads as TGTGCCAGCAGCCATCAGGGGGCCGAGCAGTACTTC. Translation: CASSHQGAEQYF.

This clone occurred a few times. The chain links TRBV7-9 to TRBJ1-2, with D perhaps TRBD1 (5 bases). The CDR3 has 15 amino acids. Trimming left V 1 base short and J 4 bases short, with 13 bases between. CDR1 and CDR2 from the germline V gene are SEHNR and FQNEAQ (reference sequence). CDR3 coding DNA: TGTGCCAGCAGCTTAGGCACAGGACCAAGCTATGGCTACACCTTC. It specifies CASSLGTGPSYGYTF.

In regard to this clone: The junction differs from germline at one of its ends, possibly a read error. This sequence joins TRBV28 and TRBJ1-2, with TRBD1 identical over 7 bases. The CDR3 covers 13 residues. CDR1 MDHEN and CDR2 SYDVKM come from the germline V gene. The CDR3 protein is CASSFFGQDRQLF. DNA of the CDR3: TGTGCCAGCAGTTTTTTTGGCCAGGACAGGCAGCTCTTC.

This clone came up a few times. The V and J genes are TRBV4-1 and TRBJ1-1; a weak D match, TRBD1 (6 bases). V was trimmed by 3 bases and J by 1 base, leaving 6 bases between them. Germline lookup yields CDR1 MGHRA and CDR2 YSYEKL. This CDR3 is built from 13 residues. Here the CDR3 DNA reads TGCGCCAGCAGCCAGGGGGCGAACACTGAAGCTTTCTTT. Translation gives CASSQGANTEAFF.

Sample share makes this clone medium-sized. This chain uses TRBV27 with TRBJ2-7, with a possible D match to TRBD1 (5 bases). Germline V gene data show CDR1 as MNHEY and CDR2 as SMNVEV (reference sequence). V was cut by 0 bases and J by 7 bases, with 13 bases left in between. There are 14 residues in the CDR3. The CDR3 loop is CASSLSAGWDEQYF. For the CDR3, the DNA is TGTGCCAGCAGTTTATCGGCAGGGTGGGATGAGCAGTACTTC.

The table lists this clone with a count of one. The chain employs TRBV9 and TRBJ2-3; TRBD2 matches at 11 bases. V trimming: 1 base; J trimming: 4 bases; junction bases outside the gene matches: 11. CDR1 is SGDLS and CDR2 is YYNGEE in the germline V gene. The CDR3 loop spans 18 amino acids. In DNA, the CDR3 is TGTGCCAGCAGCGTAACGGCAACTAGCGGGGGTCGTGCAGATACGCAGTATTTT. Encoded protein: CASSVTATSGGRADTQYF.